This note documents a single TCR beta chain sequence. Its recognized antigen is unknown. No much larger clone exists at a distance of one base, and base qualities are not known. In the paper's terms, the time point label means: about 28 days (+/-7) after the second vaccine dose. AZD1222 recipients with second doses at about 4 weeks or about 12 weeks were pooled, because spike-specific TCR depth and breadth did not differ between schedules. Samples from vaccinated people were obtained from the UK trials COV001 and COV002, which included a single-blind randomized controlled phase 2/3 trial of AZD1222 (ChAdOx1 nCoV-19) in healthy adults. For TCRbeta chain sequencing, PBMC samples were collected from trial participants at day 0 and at day 28 after the second dose. The data were obtained in a study of T cell responses to AZD1222 COVID-19 vaccine (dated by TCRdb to the early 2020s). For context, the study as a whole: TCR sequencing covered 233 trial participants: 200 to 210 given two doses of AZD1222 and 26 given two doses of MenACWY control vaccine. Trial participants were enrolled by age into 18-55, 56-69 and 70-plus year subgroups, with around 140, 26 and 57 TCR-sequenced participants respectively. The study at large found these results: Spike-specific TCR breadth and depth rose significantly after two AZD1222 doses compared with day 0 and with MenACWY recipients. The vaccine-associated CD4 TCRs covered the entire spike protein, and the dominant responses fell in regions 160-218 and 743-854. Only a handful of AZD1222 recipients were SARS-CoV-2 seropositive at baseline, limiting conclusions about previously exposed vaccinees. In the small 56-69-year group, the increase in depth fell short of significance, most likely because of low power. Because no day 14 peak-response samples were available, repertoires were characterized only after the peak T cell response. Participants were mostly white British and included more females than males, and it was suggested by the authors that clonal diversity may have been underestimated. Nearly half of unique spike-specific TCRs reportedly recognized epitopes outside regions mutated in the B.1.351 and B.1.1.7 variants.

The CDR3 regions of human TCRbeta chains were subjected to immunosequencing. The original pipeline was this. Repertoire TCRs were matched against a reference library of SARS-CoV-2-specific TCRs generated with the MIRA antigen-specificity platform. Breadth was defined as the fraction of unique TCRs that were SARS-CoV-2-associated, and depth was defined as the fraction of total T cells that were SARS-CoV-2-associated. Using the MIRA data, each spike-specific TCR was assigned both to the spike region to which the TCR was reactive and to a CD4 or CD8 class. Log10-transformed breadth and depth values were compared by one-way ANOVA with Sidak's multiple comparisons tests. TCRdb retrieved this table from immuneACCESS and kept in-frame rearrangements only. Not all clones are present; in checked studies, unresolved V genes account for under half, and no reason is known for the remainder. Clonal size and the V and J genes are those of that table, whereas D and trimming came from the DNA. The sample includes 90,000 to 100,000 clones, with around 85% observed a single time. The ten biggest clones cover about 14% of the sample.

This TCR derives from an adult who received the AZD1222 COVID-19 vaccine. This sample comprised peripheral blood, obtained 28 days after the second AZD1222 dose.

The DNA is as follows: TGTGCCAGCAGCCGAGGGACGACAACTAATGAAAAACTGTTTTTT. Its protein reads: CASSRGTTTNEKLFF. Recombination linked TRBV5-4 to TRBJ1-4, with a tentative D gene TRBD1 over 5 matching bases. V gives up 4 bases and J gives up 0 bases, and the segment between their germline ends measures 10 bases. Counted from cysteine to phenylalanine, this CDR3 has 15 amino acids. Of the read, only the CDR3 DNA is kept; its 45 bases are in frame from base 1. CDR1 and CDR2, per the germline V gene (reference sequence), are SGHNT and YYREEE.